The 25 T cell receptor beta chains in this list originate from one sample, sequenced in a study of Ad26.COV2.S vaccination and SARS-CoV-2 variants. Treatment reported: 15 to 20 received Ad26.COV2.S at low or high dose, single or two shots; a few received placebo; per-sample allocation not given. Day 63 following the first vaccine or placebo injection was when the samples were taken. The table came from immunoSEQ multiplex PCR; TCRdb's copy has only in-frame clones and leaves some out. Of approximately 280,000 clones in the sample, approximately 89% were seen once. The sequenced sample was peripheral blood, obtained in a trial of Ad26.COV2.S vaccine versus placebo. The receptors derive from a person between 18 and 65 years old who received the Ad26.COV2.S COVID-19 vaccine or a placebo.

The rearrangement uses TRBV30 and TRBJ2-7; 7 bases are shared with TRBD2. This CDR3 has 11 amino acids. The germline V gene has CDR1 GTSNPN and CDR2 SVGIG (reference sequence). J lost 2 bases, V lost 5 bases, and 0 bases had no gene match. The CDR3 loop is CAWGTTYEQYF. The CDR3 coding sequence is TGTGCCTGGGGGACTACCTACGAGCAGTACTTC. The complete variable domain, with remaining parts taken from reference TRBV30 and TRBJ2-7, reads SQTIHQWPATLVQPVGSPLSLECTVEGTSNPNLYWYRQAAGRGLQLLFYSVGIGQISSEVPQNLSASRPQDRQFILSSKKLLLSDSGFYLCAWGTTYEQYFGPGTRLTVT.

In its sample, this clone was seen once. The CDR3 region has the DNA TGTGCCAGCAGTGACAACAGGGCTCTTAACTATGGCTACACCTTC. Translation: CASSDNRALNYGYTF. The rearrangement joins TRBV6-2 or TRBV6-3 to TRBJ1-2, with TRBD1 as a possible D gene (6 bases). Germline loops: CDR1 MNHEY, CDR2 SVGEGT. CDR3 length: 15 amino acids. Trimming took off 5 bases at V and 1 base at J, with 14 bases between the two ends.

The chain's CDR3 is CASSLTFRGAGGYTF. The DNA of the CDR3 is TGTGCCAGCAGTCTTACGTTCCGGGGGGCCGGGGGCTACACCTTC. V and J are TRBV6-5 and TRBJ1-2, with D perhaps TRBD1 (6 bases). V lost 5 bases, J lost 8 bases, and 21 bases lay in between. The CDR3 runs to 15 residues. The germline gives CDR1 MNHEY, CDR2 SVGAGI.

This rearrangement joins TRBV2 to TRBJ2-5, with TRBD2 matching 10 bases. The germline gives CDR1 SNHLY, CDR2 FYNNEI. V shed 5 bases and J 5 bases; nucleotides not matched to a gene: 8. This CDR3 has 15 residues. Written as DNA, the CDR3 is TGTGCCAGCAGTCCAACCGGGACTAGCGCGGAGACCCAGTACTTC. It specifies CASSPTGTSAETQYF.

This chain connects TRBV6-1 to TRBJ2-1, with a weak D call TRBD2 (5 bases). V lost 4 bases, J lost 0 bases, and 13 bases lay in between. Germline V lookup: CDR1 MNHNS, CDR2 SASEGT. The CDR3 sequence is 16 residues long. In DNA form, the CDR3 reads TGTGCCAGCAGTGCCGGACTTATTAGCTCCTACAATGAGCAGTTCTTC. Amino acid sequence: CASSAGLISSYNEQFF.

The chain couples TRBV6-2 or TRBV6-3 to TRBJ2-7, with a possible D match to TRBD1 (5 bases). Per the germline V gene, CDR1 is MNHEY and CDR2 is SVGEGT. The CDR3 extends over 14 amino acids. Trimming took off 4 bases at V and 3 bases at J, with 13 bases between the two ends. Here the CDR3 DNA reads TGTGCCAGCAGTTGGGGCGCCCAAGGCTACGAGCAGTACTTC. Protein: CASSWGAQGYEQYF.

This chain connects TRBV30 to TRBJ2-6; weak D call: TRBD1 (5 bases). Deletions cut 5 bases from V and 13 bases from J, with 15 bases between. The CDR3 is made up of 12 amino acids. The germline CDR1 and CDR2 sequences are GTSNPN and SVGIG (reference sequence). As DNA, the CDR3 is TGTGCCTGGGGGGTGGACACCAGGGTCCTGACTTTC. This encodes CAWGVDTRVLTF.

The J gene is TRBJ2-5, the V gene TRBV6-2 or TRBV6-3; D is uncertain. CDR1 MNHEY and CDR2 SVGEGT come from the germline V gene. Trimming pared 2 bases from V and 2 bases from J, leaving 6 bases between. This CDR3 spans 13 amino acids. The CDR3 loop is CASSYVLQETQYF. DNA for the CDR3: TGTGCCAGCAGTTACGTGCTACAAGAGACCCAGTACTTC.

The CDR3 region is CASSSTLGQGRGNYGYTF. In DNA form, the CDR3 reads TGTGCCAGCTCATCCACCCTTGGACAGGGAAGGGGGAACTATGGCTACACCTTC. The chain couples TRBV18 to TRBJ1-2, with 8 bases aligning to TRBD1. This CDR3 comprises 18 residues. V was clipped by 5 bases and J by 2 bases; unmatched bases: 16. From germline, CDR1 is KGHSH and CDR2 LQKENI.

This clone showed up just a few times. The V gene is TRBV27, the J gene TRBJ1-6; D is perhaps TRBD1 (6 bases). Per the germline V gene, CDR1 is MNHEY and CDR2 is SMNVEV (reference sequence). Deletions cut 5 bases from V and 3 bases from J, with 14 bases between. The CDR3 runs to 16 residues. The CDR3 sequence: CASSLRGYDYNSPLHF. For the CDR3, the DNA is TGTGCCAGCAGTCTTAGGGGGTACGACTATAATTCACCCCTCCACTTT.

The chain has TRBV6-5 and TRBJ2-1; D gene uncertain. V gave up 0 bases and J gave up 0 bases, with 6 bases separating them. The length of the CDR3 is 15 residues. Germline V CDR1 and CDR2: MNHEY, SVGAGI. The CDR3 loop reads CASSYSPSSYNEQFF. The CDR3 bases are TGTGCCAGCAGTTACTCGCCTAGCTCCTACAATGAGCAGTTCTTC.

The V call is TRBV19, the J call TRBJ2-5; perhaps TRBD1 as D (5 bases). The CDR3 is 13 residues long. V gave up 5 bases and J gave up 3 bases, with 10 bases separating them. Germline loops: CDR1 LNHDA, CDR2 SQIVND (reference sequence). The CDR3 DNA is TGTGCCAGTAGTTCCCAGGGTGAAGAGACCCAGTACTTC. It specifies CASSSQGEETQYF.

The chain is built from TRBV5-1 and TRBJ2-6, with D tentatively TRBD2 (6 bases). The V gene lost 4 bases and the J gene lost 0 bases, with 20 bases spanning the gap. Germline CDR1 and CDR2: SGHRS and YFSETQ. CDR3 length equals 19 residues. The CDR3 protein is CASSTWDSFISSGANVLTF. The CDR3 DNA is TGCGCCAGCAGCACCTGGGACTCCTTCATAAGCTCTGGGGCCAACGTCCTGACTTTC.

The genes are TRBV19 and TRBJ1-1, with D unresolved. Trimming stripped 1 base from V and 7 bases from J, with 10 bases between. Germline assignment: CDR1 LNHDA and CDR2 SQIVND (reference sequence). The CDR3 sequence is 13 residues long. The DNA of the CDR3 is TGTGCCAGTAGTATAGTTAGGCAGAGTGAAGCTTTCTTT. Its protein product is CASSIVRQSEAFF.

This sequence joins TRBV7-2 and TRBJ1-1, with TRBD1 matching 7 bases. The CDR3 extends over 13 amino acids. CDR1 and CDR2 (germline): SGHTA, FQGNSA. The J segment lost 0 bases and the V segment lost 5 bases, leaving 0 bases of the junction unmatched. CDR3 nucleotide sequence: TGTGCCAGCAGCACAGGGGTGAACACTGAAGCTTTCTTT. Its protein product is CASSTGVNTEAFF.

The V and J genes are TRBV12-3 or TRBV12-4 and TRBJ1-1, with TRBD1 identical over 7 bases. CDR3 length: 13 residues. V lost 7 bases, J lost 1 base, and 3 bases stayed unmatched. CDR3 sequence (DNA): TGTGCCAGCACTCGACAGGGGAACACTGAAGCTTTCTTT. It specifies CASTRQGNTEAFF.

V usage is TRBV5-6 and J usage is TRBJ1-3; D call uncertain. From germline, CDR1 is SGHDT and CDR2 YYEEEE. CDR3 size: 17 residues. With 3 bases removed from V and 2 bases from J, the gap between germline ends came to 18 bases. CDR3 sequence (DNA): TGTGCCAGCAGCTGGGGTGGGGTTCTTGTACCTGGAAACACCATATATTTT. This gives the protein CASSWGGVLVPGNTIYF.

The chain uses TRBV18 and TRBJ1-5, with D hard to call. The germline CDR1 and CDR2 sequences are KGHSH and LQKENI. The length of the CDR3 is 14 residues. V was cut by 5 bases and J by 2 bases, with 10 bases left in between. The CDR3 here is CASSSGGRNQPQHF. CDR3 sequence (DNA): TGTGCCAGCTCATCGGGAGGGCGCAATCAGCCCCAGCATTTT.

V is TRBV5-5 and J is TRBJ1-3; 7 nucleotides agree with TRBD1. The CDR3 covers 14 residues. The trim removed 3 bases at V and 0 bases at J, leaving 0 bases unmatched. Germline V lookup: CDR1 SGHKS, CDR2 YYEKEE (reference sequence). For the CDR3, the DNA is TGTGCCAGCAGCTCAGGGGGCTCTGGAAACACCATATATTTT. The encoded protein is CASSSGGSGNTIYF. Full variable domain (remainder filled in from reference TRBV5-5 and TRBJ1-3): DAGVTQSPTHLIKTRGQQVTLRCSPISGHKSVSWYQQVLGQGPQFIFQYYEKEERGRGNFPDRFSARQFPNYSSELNVNALLLGDSALYLCASSSGGSGNTIYFGEGSWLTVV.

The CDR3 DNA reads TGCGCCAGCAGCTTGGCAGCGGGGAATCCCTACAATGAGCAGTTCTTC. It translates to CASSLAAGNPYNEQFF. V and J are TRBV5-1 and TRBJ2-1; the match to TRBD2 covers 7 bases. This CDR3 is 16 amino acids long. The V and J ends lost 0 bases and 2 bases, in that order; junction bases with no gene match: 5. CDR1 is SGHRS, CDR2 YFSETQ, per germline.

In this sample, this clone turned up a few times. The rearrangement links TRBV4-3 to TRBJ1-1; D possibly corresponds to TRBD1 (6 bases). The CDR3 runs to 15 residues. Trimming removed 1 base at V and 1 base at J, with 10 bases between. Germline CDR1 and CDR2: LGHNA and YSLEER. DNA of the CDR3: TGCGCCAGCAGCCAAGGAGTAGGGGGGAACACTGAAGCTTTCTTT. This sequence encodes CASSQGVGGNTEAFF.

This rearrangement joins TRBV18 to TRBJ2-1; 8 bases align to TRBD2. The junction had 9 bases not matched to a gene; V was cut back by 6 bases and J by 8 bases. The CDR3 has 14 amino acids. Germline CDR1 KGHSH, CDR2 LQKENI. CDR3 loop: CASSGTRGSDEQFF. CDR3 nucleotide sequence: TGTGCCAGCTCCGGGACTAGAGGATCGGATGAGCAGTTCTTC.

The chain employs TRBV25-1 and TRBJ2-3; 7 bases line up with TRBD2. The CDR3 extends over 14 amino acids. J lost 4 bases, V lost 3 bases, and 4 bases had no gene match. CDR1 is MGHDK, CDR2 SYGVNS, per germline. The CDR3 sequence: CASSEVRGADTQYF. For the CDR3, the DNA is TGTGCCAGCAGTGAGGTACGGGGGGCAGATACGCAGTATTTT.

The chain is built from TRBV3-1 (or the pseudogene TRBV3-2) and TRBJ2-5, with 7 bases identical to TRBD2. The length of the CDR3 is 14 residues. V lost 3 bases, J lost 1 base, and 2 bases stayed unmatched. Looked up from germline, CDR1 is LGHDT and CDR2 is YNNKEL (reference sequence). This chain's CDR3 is CASSHGGSQETQYF. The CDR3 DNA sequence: TGTGCCAGCAGCCACGGCGGGAGCCAAGAGACCCAGTACTTC.

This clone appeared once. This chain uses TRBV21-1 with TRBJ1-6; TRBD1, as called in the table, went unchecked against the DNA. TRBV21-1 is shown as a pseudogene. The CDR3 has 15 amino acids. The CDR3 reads CASSNQTEANSPLHF. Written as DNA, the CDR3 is TGTGCCAGCAGCAACCAGACAGAAGCTAATTCACCCCTCCACTTT.